The T cell receptor (beta chain) under discussion was sequenced for a study of blood T cells in healthy people across ages. Losses at the gene ends were 3 bases for V and 4 bases for J; bases not matched to a gene: 12. Looked up from germline, CDR1 is LGHNA and CDR2 is YNFKEQ. This CDR3 has 17 residues. A sample-barcoded 5' primer and a J-beta primer mix were used in a second PCR of roughly 6 to 11 cycles. MiXCR was run by TCRdb on the 5' RACE reads, yielding one entry per CDR3 protein. Among about 400,000 distinct CDR3 sequences, approximately 52% were seen once, and the ten largest hold under 60%. The clonotype was recovered from a man between 60 and 75 years old in good health. The V and J genes are TRBV4-2 and TRBJ2-5; 9 positions match TRBD2. Sequenced: blood. The CDR3 spells CASSQTLAGITLETQYF. CDR3 DNA sequence: TGTGCCAGCAGCCAGACCCTAGCGGGAATCACCCTAGAGACCCAGTACTTC.